Described below is a single TCR beta chain sequence and its context. These data originate in a study of blood T cell repertoires in COVID-19. About the study: Spain, Italy and the United States supplied samples that represented acute and convalescent COVID-19. T cells, B-cell-depleted T cells, or PBMCs provided the cDNA or gDNA that served as material.

In the study's own analysis: Quantification of nucleated cells was approximated via reference gene primer amplification. Data came from immunoSEQ multiplex PCR; TCRdb stores just in-frame clones and leaves some out. That table supplies the V and J calls and clone size; D and trimming were determined from the DNA. The sample lists roughly 170,000 clones, about 87% occurring once. CDR1 and CDR2 (germline): SNHLY, FYNNEI. The CDR3 has 11 amino acids. Trimming removed 5 bases from V and 6 bases from J, with 6 bases in between. Input material: peripheral blood. V is TRBV2 and J is TRBJ2-3; no clear D. The receptor comes from a young woman who had recovered from COVID-19. CDR3 protein: CASSPEDTQYF. DNA of the CDR3: TGTGCCAGCAGTCCGGAGGATACGCAGTATTTT.